The rows below give T cell receptor beta chains drawn from one sample of a study of T cells in Graves' hyperthyroidism and ophthalmopathy. A single record per CDR3 protein comes from TCRdb applying MiXCR to the multiplex PCR reads. The sample lists 500,000 to 600,000 distinct CDR3 sequences, about half seen once, with about 8.3% in the top ten. The sequenced material came from peripheral blood or thyroid tissue (not recorded which). Every receptor here comes from a woman under 30 with Graves' hyperthyroidism. The CDR3 runs from the conserved cysteine through the conserved F or W.

CDR3aa	v_gene	j_gene
CASSPIAPSYNEQYF	TRBV7-8	TRBJ2-7
CASSEGADRGTGELFF	TRBV2	TRBJ2-2
CSARQGGGELFF	TRBV29-1	TRBJ2-2
CASCRVPQETQYF	TRBV4-1	TRBJ2-5
CASSFNRGTYEQYF	TRBV5-1	TRBJ2-7
CSASGLAGGTGANVLTF	TRBV20-1	TRBJ2-6
CASSRTGVVAGYTF	TRBV2	TRBJ1-2
CSVRYRDRGLYEQFF	TRBV29-1	TRBJ2-1
CASSPFPQGGIFDEQYF	TRBV18	TRBJ2-7
CASSHEGMNTEAFF	TRBV4-2	TRBJ1-1
CSAGWREGLTGELFF	TRBV20-1	TRBJ2-2
CASSGRGRDYEQYF	TRBV7-9	TRBJ2-7
CASSSSTLPGEEGGQAFF	TRBV14	TRBJ1-1
CSASVTGDRSNSPLHF	TRBV20-1	TRBJ1-6
CASSVRLAGEETQYF	TRBV12-3/TRBV12-4	TRBJ2-5
CASSGSSENTEAFF	TRBV7-2	TRBJ1-1
CASSSTGTGYYGYTF	TRBV11-3	TRBJ1-2
CATSRDTGANVLTF	TRBV15	TRBJ2-6
CSARDGLNNEQFF	TRBV20-1	TRBJ2-1
CASSIDQYTGELFF	TRBV19	TRBJ2-2
CAISGTGYGYTF	TRBV10-3	TRBJ1-2
CSAHDRDGGAQHF	TRBV20-1	TRBJ1-5
CASSSLGVSNQPQHF	TRBV7-2	TRBJ1-5
CASRTTGYVTQYF	TRBV11-2	TRBJ2-5
CASSLAGTTFYEQYF	TRBV27	TRBJ2-7
CASSEDRVETQYF	TRBV2	TRBJ2-5
CASSPHNQEAQYF	TRBV3-1	TRBJ2-5
CASSPNRASF	TRBV7-3	TRBJ1-1
CSATRQGAWNTEAFF	TRBV20-1	TRBJ1-1
CASAIFKGRGRLTDEQYF	TRBV13	TRBJ2-7
CASRPDRGETQYF	TRBV2	TRBJ2-5
CASSRLSRSKNTEAFF	TRBV6-6	TRBJ1-1
CAASSTGSFNQPQHF	TRBV19	TRBJ1-5
CASSSPRPRGTEAFF	TRBV5-1	TRBJ1-1
CSARTQGVKPDTEAFF	TRBV20-1	TRBJ1-1
CASSLGVGASTETQYF	TRBV7-2	TRBJ2-5
CSAREYGSGETQYF	TRBV20-1	TRBJ2-5
CASSGTLSNEQFF	TRBV5-1	TRBJ2-1
CALYKGGTQNTF	TRBV7-2	TRBJ1-2
CASGGTGTGELFF	TRBV7-9	TRBJ2-2
CASSPLGRLNFQETQYF	TRBV6-1	TRBJ2-5
CASSLSHQETQYF	TRBV5-1	TRBJ2-5
CASSVGRDQPQHF	TRBV9	TRBJ1-5
CASSLAQAGVGYTF	TRBV5-8	TRBJ1-2
CASSGAGGTDTQYF	TRBV10-2	TRBJ2-3